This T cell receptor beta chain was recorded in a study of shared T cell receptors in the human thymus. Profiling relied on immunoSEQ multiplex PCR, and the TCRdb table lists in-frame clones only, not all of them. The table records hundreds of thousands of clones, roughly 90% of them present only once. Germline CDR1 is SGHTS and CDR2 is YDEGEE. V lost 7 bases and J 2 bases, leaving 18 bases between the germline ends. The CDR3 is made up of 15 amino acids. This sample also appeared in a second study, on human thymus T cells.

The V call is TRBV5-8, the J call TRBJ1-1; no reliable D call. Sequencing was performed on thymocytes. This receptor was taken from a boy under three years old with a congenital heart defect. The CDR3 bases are TGTGCCAGCCTGCCACGCTCTCTGGCCAACACTGAAGCTTTCTTT. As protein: CASLPRSLANTEAFF.